These 4 T cell receptor beta chains share one sample of origin, sequenced in a study of human T cells and chemical hapten exposure. In TCRdb, the RACE reads were re-called with MiXCR into one record per CDR3 protein. Of about 350,000 distinct CDR3 sequences in the sample, about 6.9% were seen once. Time point of the sample: patch test 2, 6 weeks after DPC sensitization. Treatment indicated: therapeutic diphenylcyclopropenone sensitization with weekly scalp DPC. Source: whole blood, taken in connection with sensitization to the hapten diphenylcyclopropenone (DPC). The receptors were sampled from a woman in her late teens or twenties with alopecia areata. Some clones in this sample may be carry-over from other donors' samples.

The CDR3 region is CSVEDAAGLPYEQYF. The CDR3 DNA reads as TGCAGCGTTGAAGATGCCGCAGGGCTCCCCTACGAGCAGTACTTC. This chain joins TRBV29-1 and TRBJ2-7, with a possible D match to TRBD1 (5 bases). Trimming pared 0 bases from V and 2 bases from J, leaving 14 bases between. CDR1 and CDR2 (germline): SQVTM, ANQGSEA. The CDR3 is 15 residues long.

The table lists this clonotype with many counts. This chain uses TRBV7-9 with TRBJ1-4; TRBD1 might be the D (5 bases). In germline, CDR1 is SEHNR, CDR2 FQNEAQ (reference sequence). CDR3 length: 13 residues. Trimming removed 0 bases from V and 14 bases from J, with 13 bases in between. This CDR3 reads CASSLASARGLFF. The DNA of the CDR3 is TGTGCCAGCAGCTTAGCGTCTGCCCGGGGGCTGTTTTTT.

This clonotype was detected a few times. The chain has TRBV4-3 and TRBJ2-7, with TRBD1 as a possible D gene (6 bases). The CDR3 runs 15 residues. The germline gives CDR1 LGHNA, CDR2 YSLEER. V shed 4 bases and J shed 7 bases, with 20 bases lying between them. The CDR3 spells CASSLLTTGNGEQYF. CDR3 DNA sequence: TGCGCCAGCAGCCTACTCACCACAGGGAACGGAGAGCAGTACTTC.

This chain connects TRBV4-1 to TRBJ1-1, with D perhaps TRBD1 (6 bases). This CDR3 region has 15 residues. With 0 bases removed from V and 7 bases from J, the gap between germline ends came to 15 bases. Germline CDR1 MGHRA, CDR2 YSYEKL. The CDR3 coding sequence is TGCGCCAGCAGCCAAGATAACCGACAGGCCTATGAAGCTTTCTTT. Translated: CASSQDNRQAYEAFF.